This T cell receptor (beta chain) is drawn from a study of CD8+CD57+ T cells in acquired aplastic anemia. Whoever was chosen for sequencing had shown CD8+CD57+ cell expansion by flow cytometry. CDR3 and TCR beta VDJ profiling relied on a genomic DNA template. Each CDR3 protein gets one entry after TCRdb re-called the reads with MiXCR. The sample records 400,000 to 600,000 distinct CDR3 sequences, around a third being singletons. There are many counts of this clonotype. This CDR3 contains 12 residues. V lost 9 bases and J lost 5; bases outside the gene matches: 4. This sequence was found in a human donor with aplastic anemia. Sequencing used sorted CD4+, CD8+, or CD8+CD57+ T cells (not recorded which) from PBMCs. This rearrangement joins TRBV12-3 or TRBV12-4 to TRBJ2-5; 9 nucleotides line up with TRBD2. CDR3 nucleotides: TGTGCCAGTAGCGGGGGAGGGGAGACCCAGTACTTC. Protein: CASSGGGETQYF.